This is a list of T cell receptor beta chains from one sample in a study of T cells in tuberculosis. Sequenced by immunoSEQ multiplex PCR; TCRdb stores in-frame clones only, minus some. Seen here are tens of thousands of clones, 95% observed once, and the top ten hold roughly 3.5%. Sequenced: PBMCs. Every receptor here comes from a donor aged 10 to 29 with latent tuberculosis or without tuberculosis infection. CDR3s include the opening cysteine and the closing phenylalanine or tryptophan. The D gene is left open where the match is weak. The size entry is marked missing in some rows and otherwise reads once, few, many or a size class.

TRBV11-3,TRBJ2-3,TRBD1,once,TGTGCCAGCAGCTTAGGGGACAGGGTTGGCACAGATACGCAGTATTTT,CASSLGDRVGTDTQYF
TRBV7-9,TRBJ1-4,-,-,TGTGCCAGCAGCTTGTGGGGAGAACTGTTTTTT,CASSLWGELFF
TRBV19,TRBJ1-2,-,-,TGTGCCAGTAGTATTTGGGGCGGCTATGGCTACACCTTC,CASSIWGGYGYTF
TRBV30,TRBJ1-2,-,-,TGTGCCTGGACCCTAAGGTGGGGGGATCAAGAATATGGCTACACCTTC,CAWTLRWGDQEYGYTF
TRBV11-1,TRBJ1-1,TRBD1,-,TGTGCCAGCAAGGACAGGGTACAGGACACTGAAGCTTTCTTT,CASKDRVQDTEAFF
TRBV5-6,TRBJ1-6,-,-,TGTGCCAGCAGCTTGTTAACCTCCCGAGGGCATAATTCACCCCTCCACTTT,CASSLLTSRGHNSPLHF
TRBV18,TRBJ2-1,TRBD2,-,TGTGCCAGCTCACGGGGGAGCGGGGGGACTAATGAGCAGTTCTTC,CASSRGSGGTNEQFF
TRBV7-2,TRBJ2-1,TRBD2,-,TGTGCCAGCAGCTCCCCTAGCGGGGGGGGTAGGAATGAGCAGTTCTTC,CASSSPSGGGRNEQFF
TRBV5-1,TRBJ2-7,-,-,TGCGCCAGCAGCTTGGGGCAGGTCTACGAGCAGTACTTC,CASSLGQVYEQYF
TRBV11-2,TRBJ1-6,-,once,TGTGCCAGCGGGGGGGATTCACCCCTCCACTTT,CASGGDSPLHF
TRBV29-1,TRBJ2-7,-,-,TGCAGCGTTGAAGAGGGGAGATCCTACGAGCAGTACTTC,CSVEEGRSYEQYF
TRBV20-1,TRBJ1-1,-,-,TGCAGTGCTACCGTCTACACTGAAGCTTTCTTT,CSATVYTEAFF
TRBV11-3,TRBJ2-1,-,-,TGTGCCAGCAGCTTTAGAGATGAGCAGTTCTTC,CASSFRDEQFF
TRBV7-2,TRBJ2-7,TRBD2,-,TGTGCCAGCAGCTTACCCCTAGCGGGGGGGCCCCTCTACGAGCAGTACTTC,CASSLPLAGGPLYEQYF
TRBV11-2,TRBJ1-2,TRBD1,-,TGTGCCAGCAGCCCGGGACAGGTTTCTAACTATGGCTACACCTTC,CASSPGQVSNYGYTF